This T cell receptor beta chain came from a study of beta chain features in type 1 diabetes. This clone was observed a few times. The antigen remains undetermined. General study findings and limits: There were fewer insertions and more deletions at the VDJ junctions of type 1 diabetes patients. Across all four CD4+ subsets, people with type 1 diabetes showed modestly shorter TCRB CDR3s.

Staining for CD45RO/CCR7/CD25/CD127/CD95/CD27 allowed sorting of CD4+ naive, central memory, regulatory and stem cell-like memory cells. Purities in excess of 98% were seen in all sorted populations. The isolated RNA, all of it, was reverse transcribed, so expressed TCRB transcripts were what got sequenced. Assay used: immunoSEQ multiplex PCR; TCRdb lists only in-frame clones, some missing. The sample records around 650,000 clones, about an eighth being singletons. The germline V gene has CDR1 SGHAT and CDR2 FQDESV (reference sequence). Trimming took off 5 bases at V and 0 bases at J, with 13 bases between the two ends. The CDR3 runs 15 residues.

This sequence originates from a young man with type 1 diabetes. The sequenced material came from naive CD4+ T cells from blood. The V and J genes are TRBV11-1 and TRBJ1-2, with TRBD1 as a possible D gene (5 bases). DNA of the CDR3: TGTGCCAGCAGCCCTCGGACAAACGCTAACTATGGCTACACCTTC. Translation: CASSPRTNANYGYTF.